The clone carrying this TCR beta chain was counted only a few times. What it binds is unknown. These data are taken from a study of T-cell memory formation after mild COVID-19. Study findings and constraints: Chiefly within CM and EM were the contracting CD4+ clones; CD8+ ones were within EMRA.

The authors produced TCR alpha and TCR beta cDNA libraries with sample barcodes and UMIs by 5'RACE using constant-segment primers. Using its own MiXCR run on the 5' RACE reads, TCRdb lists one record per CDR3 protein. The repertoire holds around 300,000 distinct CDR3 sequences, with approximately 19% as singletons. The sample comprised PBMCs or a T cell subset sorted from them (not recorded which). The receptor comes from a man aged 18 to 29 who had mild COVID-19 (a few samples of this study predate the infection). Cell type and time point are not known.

The CDR3 protein is CSARVQGADYGYTF. DNA of the CDR3: TGCAGTGCTAGAGTTCAGGGGGCAGACTATGGCTACACCTTC. The rearrangement joins TRBV20-1 to TRBJ1-2; 8 positions match TRBD1. Germline assignment: CDR1 DFQATT and CDR2 SNEGSKA (reference sequence). The V and J ends lost 1 base and 3 bases, in that order; junction bases with no gene match: 4. The CDR3 contains 14 residues.